Following are 30 T cell receptor beta chains from one sample sequenced in a study of blood T cell repertoires in COVID-19. TCRdb's table, derived via immunoSEQ multiplex PCR, lists solely in-frame clones and lacks some. In the table there are approximately 240,000 clones, 86% of which are singletons. Sequencing input: PBMCs or T cells enriched from blood (not recorded which). All receptors derive from a woman in her 50s in a cohort exposed to, infected with or recovered from COVID-19 (not recorded which).

The chain links TRBV7-9 to TRBJ1-3; D is possibly TRBD1 (5 bases). The V end lost 4 bases, the J end lost 4 bases, and 17 bases lay between the germline ends. The CDR3 has 16 residues. Germline assignment: CDR1 SEHNR and CDR2 FQNEAQ (reference sequence). DNA of the CDR3: TGTGCCAGCAGCTCCCTCCGGGGGAGTATAGGAAACACCATATATTTT. Protein sequence: CASSSLRGSIGNTIYF.

This clone was recorded only once. The rearrangement uses TRBV6-5 and TRBJ1-1, with 7 bases fitting TRBD1. Per germline, CDR1 MNHEY and CDR2 SVGAGI. V gave up 3 bases and J gave up 1 base; unmatched junction bases: 5. This CDR3 has 15 residues. CDR3 nucleotide sequence: TGTGCCAGCAGTTATGGGGGACAGACGAACACTGAAGCTTTCTTT. It codes for CASSYGGQTNTEAFF.

The chain has TRBV19 and TRBJ2-3; D not resolved. The CDR3 covers 12 residues. Looked up from germline, CDR1 is LNHDA and CDR2 is SQIVND (reference sequence). V lost 4 bases to trimming and J lost 6 bases, with 8 bases between them. CDR3 region: CASSTDWDTQYF. The CDR3 DNA follows: TGTGCCAGTAGTACTGACTGGGATACGCAGTATTTT.

The chain employs TRBV12-5 and TRBJ1-2; no clear D. Trimming cost V 8 bases and J 2 bases, with 21 bases left between them. Germline loops: CDR1 LGHNT, CDR2 FRNRAP. The CDR3 contains 16 residues. In DNA, the CDR3 is TGTGCTAGTTGGTCCCCCCCTCAGTCCAACAACTATGGCTACACCTTC. Residues: CASWSPPQSNNYGYTF.

The V gene is TRBV19, the J gene TRBJ2-7; 9 nucleotides match TRBD1. J lost 0 bases, V lost 7 bases, and 10 bases had no gene match. The V gene's germline CDR1 is LNHDA and CDR2 SQIVND (reference sequence). This CDR3 is 16 amino acids long. Written as DNA, the CDR3 is TGTGCCAGTAAAGGGACAGGGCTTTCTAGCTCCTACGAGCAGTACTTC. It specifies CASKGTGLSSSYEQYF.

This rearrangement joins TRBV30 to TRBJ2-3; 12 nucleotides line up with TRBD2. The CDR3 has 16 residues. The V and J ends lost 1 base and 4 bases, in that order; junction bases with no gene match: 6. The germline V gene encodes CDR1 GTSNPN and CDR2 SVGIG (reference sequence). As DNA, the CDR3 is TGTGCCTGGAGTGGAGGTCTAGCGGGGGGGGCAGATACGCAGTATTTT. Protein sequence: CAWSGGLAGGADTQYF.

The chain combines TRBV11-3 with TRBJ1-5; 8 bases map to TRBD1. Germline V gene sequence: CDR1 SGHNT, CDR2 YENEEA. This CDR3 region has 14 residues. Trimming removed 3 bases from V and 4 bases from J; junction bases left unmatched: 2. CDR3 sequence: CASSFGQGNQPQHF. The CDR3 coding sequence is TGTGCCAGCAGCTTCGGACAGGGAAATCAGCCCCAGCATTTT.

The chain employs TRBV4-3 and TRBJ2-7; TRBD1 is a possible D gene (5 bases). CDR1 is LGHNA, CDR2 YSLEER, per germline. The CDR3 is 14 residues long. The V gene lost 3 bases and the J gene lost 3 bases, with 12 bases spanning the gap. The CDR3 region is CASSHRQSDYEQYF. CDR3 nucleotides: TGCGCCAGCAGCCACAGACAGTCGGACTACGAGCAGTACTTC.

V gene TRBV5-4 combines with J gene TRBJ1-3; weak D call: TRBD1 (5 bases). The V end was cut by 0 bases, the J end by 0 bases, with 7 bases between. CDR3 size: 15 residues. The germline CDR1 and CDR2 sequences are SGHNT and YYREEE (reference sequence). CDR3 DNA sequence: TGTGCCAGCAGCTTGGCGGGGGGCTCTGGAAACACCATATATTTT. Its protein is CASSLAGGSGNTIYF.

As regards this clone: At one end, the junction sequence differs from germline, possibly due to a read error. V gene TRBV11-2 combines with J gene TRBJ1-4; D remains unclear. The CDR3 has 15 residues. The germline gives CDR1 SGHAT, CDR2 FQNNGV. This chain's CDR3 is CASSLVGATNENLFF. The DNA for the CDR3 is TGTGCCAGCAGCTTAGTGGGAGCAACTAATGAAAATCTGTTTTTT. Drawing the rest from reference TRBV11-2 and TRBJ1-4, the complete variable domain is EAGVAQSPRYKIIEKRQSVAFWCNPISGHATLYWYQQILGQGPKLLIQFQNNGVVDDSQLPKDRFSAERLKGVDSTLKIQPAKLEDSAVYLCASSLVGATNENLFFGSGTQLSVL.

V usage is TRBV6-5 and J usage is TRBJ1-4; D uncertain. In germline, CDR1 is MNHEY, CDR2 SVGAGI. There are 15 residues in the CDR3. V shed 6 bases and J shed 5 bases, with 16 bases lying between them. The CDR3 coding sequence is TGTGCCAGCAGAGCAAGAGGGTCAAGAAATGAAAAACTGTTTTTT. Translated: CASRARGSRNEKLFF.

This clone was observed a single time. The chain uses TRBV5-4 and TRBJ2-2; 10 bases line up with TRBD1. Germline CDR1 is SGHNT and CDR2 is YYREEE (reference sequence). Germline trimming cut 3 bases from V and 6 bases from J; bases unmatched to any gene: 5. This CDR3 region has 15 residues. Here the CDR3 reads CASSSGTGASGELFF. Here the CDR3 DNA reads TGTGCCAGCAGCTCCGGGACAGGGGCGTCCGGGGAGCTGTTTTTT.

The chain carries TRBV30 and TRBJ1-1; TRBD1 is a possible D gene (6 bases). The germline V gene encodes CDR1 GTSNPN and CDR2 SVGIG (reference sequence). The CDR3 has 14 residues. V gave up 0 bases and J gave up 8 bases, with 16 bases separating them. CDR3 coding DNA: TGTGCCTGGAGTGTACAGGGCGCCGGGGGGGAAGCTTTCTTT. Translating it yields CAWSVQGAGGEAFF.

The rearrangement links TRBV28 to TRBJ1-2, with D perhaps TRBD1 (5 bases). CDR1 MDHEN and CDR2 SYDVKM come from the germline V gene. The CDR3 is 12 residues long. Trimming shortened V by 5 bases and J by 8 bases, and 12 bases separated the two germline ends. This chain's CDR3 is CASSRRVRGYTF. CDR3 sequence (DNA): TGTGCCAGCAGTCGCAGGGTGCGAGGCTACACCTTC.

The genes are TRBV3-1 (or the pseudogene TRBV3-2) and TRBJ2-1; 11 nucleotides line up with TRBD2. Germline CDR1 is LGHDT and CDR2 is YNNKEL (reference sequence). The CDR3 has 19 amino acids. Trimming at V came to 3 bases and at J to 1 base, leaving 11 bases not matched to a gene. The CDR3 reads CASSHDPLAGVSSYNEQFF. Here the CDR3 DNA reads TGTGCCAGCAGCCACGACCCACTAGCGGGGGTTTCATCCTACAATGAGCAGTTCTTC.

V and J are TRBV19 and TRBJ2-3, with 9 bases fitting TRBD1. The CDR3 sequence is 14 residues long. The V segment lost 6 bases and the J segment 2 bases; nucleotides outside the gene matches: 3. The germline CDR1 and CDR2 sequences are LNHDA and SQIVND (reference sequence). The CDR3 region is CASRGQGSTDTQYF. In nucleotides, the CDR3 is TGTGCCAGTAGGGGACAGGGTTCCACAGATACGCAGTATTTT.

This chain connects TRBV3-1 (or the pseudogene TRBV3-2) to TRBJ1-1; 7 bases line up with TRBD1. Trimming cost V 3 bases and J 4 bases; bases outside gene matches: 11. The CDR3 spans 16 residues. The germline V gene encodes CDR1 LGHDT and CDR2 YNNKEL (reference sequence). In DNA form, the CDR3 reads TGTGCCAGCAGCCAGACCGGGACAGCCCGGGCCACTGAAGCTTTCTTT. Translation: CASSQTGTARATEAFF.

The genes are TRBV11-2 and TRBJ1-2; 8 bases fit TRBD1. Germline V gene lookup returns CDR1 SGHAT and CDR2 FQNNGV. The CDR3 contains 14 residues. V shed 4 bases, J shed 4 bases, and the junction held 5 bases outside the gene matches. CDR3 sequence reads: CASSSGTGAYGYTF. The CDR3 DNA follows: TGTGCCAGCAGCTCCGGGACAGGAGCCTATGGCTACACCTTC.

V and J are TRBV27 and TRBJ1-1; D may be TRBD1 (6 bases). V was cut by 3 bases and J by 4 bases, with 15 bases left in between. Germline loops: CDR1 MNHEY, CDR2 SMNVEV (reference sequence). This CDR3 has 15 residues. The DNA of the CDR3 is TGTGCCAGCAGTTTTGGGGGGGCGCGGAGCACTGAAGCTTTCTTT. Its protein product is CASSFGGARSTEAFF.

The chain couples TRBV5-5 to TRBJ1-1, with no clear D. The CDR3 runs 15 residues. V was trimmed by 4 bases and J by 1 base, leaving 14 bases between them. The germline CDR1 and CDR2 sequences are SGHKS and YYEKEE (reference sequence). CDR3 nucleotides: TGTGCCAGCAGCCGCGGTCGACGGGAGAACACTGAAGCTTTCTTT. As protein: CASSRGRRENTEAFF.

The chain couples TRBV7-8 to TRBJ2-3; 13 bases are a match to TRBD2. From germline, CDR1 is SGHVS and CDR2 FQNEAQ. V lost 1 base to trimming and J lost 4 bases; unmatched junction nucleotides: 5. The CDR3 is made up of 17 amino acids. The CDR3, as DNA: TGTGCCAGCAGCTTAGGGACTAGCGGGGGATCGGCAGATACGCAGTATTTT. It yields the protein CASSLGTSGGSADTQYF. Based on the CDR3 plus reference TRBV7-8 and TRBJ2-3, the full variable domain is GAGVSQSPRYKVAKRGQDVALRCDPISGHVSLFWYQQALGQGPEFLTYFQNEAQLDKSGLPSDRFFAERPEGSVSTLKIQRTQQEDSAVYLCASSLGTSGGSADTQYFGPGTRLTVL.

The CDR3 DNA sequence: TGTGCCAGTAGCAAGAACAGGGGTTCTGGAAACACCATATATTTT. It specifies CASSKNRGSGNTIYF. This chain joins TRBV19 and TRBJ1-3, with TRBD1 identical over 7 bases. CDR3 length: 15 residues. Germline-derived CDR1 and CDR2 are LNHDA and SQIVND (reference sequence). V gave up 6 bases and J gave up 1 base; unmatched junction bases: 6.

In this sample, this clone turned up once. This specimen includes other DNA sequences encoding the same CDR3. The chain recombines TRBV5-4 with TRBJ1-1; D is possibly TRBD1 (6 bases). Germline-derived CDR1 and CDR2 are SGHNT and YYREEE (reference sequence). The V and J ends lost 2 bases and 2 bases respectively, with 7 bases between them. This CDR3 spans 13 amino acids. The CDR3 DNA is TGTGCCAGCAGCTTACAGGGAAACACTGAAGCTTTCTTT. Protein sequence: CASSLQGNTEAFF. The variable domain in full, completed from reference TRBV5-4 and TRBJ1-1, reads ETGVTQSPTHLIKTRGQQVTLRCSSQSGHNTVSWYQQALGQGPQFIFQYYREEENGRGNFPPRFSGLQFPNYSSELNVNALELDDSALYLCASSLQGNTEAFFGQGTRLTVV.

V and J are TRBV5-8 and TRBJ1-4; tentatively, D is TRBD1 (5 bases). The CDR3 is made up of 13 amino acids. From germline, CDR1 is SGHTS and CDR2 YDEGEE. V was shortened by 0 bases and J by 7 bases, with 7 bases between the two germline ends. CDR3 DNA: TGTGCCAGCAGCTTGGCCCAGGGTGAAAAACTGTTTTTT. The encoded protein is CASSLAQGEKLFF.

Many counts were recorded for this clone. V and J are TRBV5-1 and TRBJ1-5; D gene unclear. Germline values: CDR1 SGHRS, CDR2 YFSETQ. The CDR3 is 14 residues long. V lost 0 bases to trimming and J lost 6 bases, with 10 bases between them. The CDR3 coding sequence is TGCGCCAGCAGCTTGGACGGGGTGGGTCAGCCCCAGCATTTT. Residues: CASSLDGVGQPQHF.

The gene calls are TRBV6-5 and TRBJ1-2, with D unclear. Germline loops: CDR1 MNHEY, CDR2 SVGAGI. The germline V and J ends were trimmed by 8 bases and 4 bases, with 14 bases remaining between them. This CDR3 is 13 amino acids long. CDR3 region: CASREVSGYGYTF. The CDR3, as DNA: TGTGCCAGCCGGGAGGTCTCTGGCTATGGCTACACCTTC.

The chain employs TRBV7-2 and TRBJ2-1; 8 nucleotides match TRBD2. Looked up from germline, CDR1 is SGHTA and CDR2 is FQGNSA. CDR3 length equals 17 residues. The J segment lost 1 base and the V segment lost 5 bases, leaving 10 bases of the junction unmatched. This CDR3 is CASSRLGAGGSYNEQFF. CDR3 DNA sequence: TGTGCCAGCAGCCGCTTGGGTGCGGGGGGTTCCTACAATGAGCAGTTCTTC.

This chain links TRBV29-1 with TRBJ1-1, with D maybe TRBD1 (5 bases). CDR1 and CDR2 from the germline V gene are SQVTM and ANQGSEA. Trimming shortened V by 7 bases and J by 0 bases, and 12 bases separated the two germline ends. CDR3 length: 13 residues. The CDR3 region has the DNA TGCAGCGCCCGAGACAGACTGAACACTGAAGCTTTCTTT. Its protein product is CSARDRLNTEAFF.

This chain connects TRBV9 to TRBJ2-5, with 10 bases lining up with TRBD2. The CDR3 covers 15 residues. The ends lost 3 bases at V and 4 bases at J; junction bases unmatched: 6. Germline CDR1 reads SGDLS; CDR2 reads YYNGEE. In DNA form, the CDR3 reads TGTGCCAGCAGCGCCTCTAGCGGGGGTGGAGAGACCCAGTACTTC. Translated, it gives CASSASSGGGETQYF.

Written as DNA, the CDR3 is TGTGCCTGGAGTGGCGGGAATGAAAAACTGTTTTTT. Amino acid sequence: CAWSGGNEKLFF. This chain links TRBV30 with TRBJ1-4; D is unresolved. Trimming pared 1 base from V and 5 bases from J, leaving 5 bases between. Germline V CDR1 and CDR2: GTSNPN, SVGIG (reference sequence). The CDR3 is made up of 12 amino acids.